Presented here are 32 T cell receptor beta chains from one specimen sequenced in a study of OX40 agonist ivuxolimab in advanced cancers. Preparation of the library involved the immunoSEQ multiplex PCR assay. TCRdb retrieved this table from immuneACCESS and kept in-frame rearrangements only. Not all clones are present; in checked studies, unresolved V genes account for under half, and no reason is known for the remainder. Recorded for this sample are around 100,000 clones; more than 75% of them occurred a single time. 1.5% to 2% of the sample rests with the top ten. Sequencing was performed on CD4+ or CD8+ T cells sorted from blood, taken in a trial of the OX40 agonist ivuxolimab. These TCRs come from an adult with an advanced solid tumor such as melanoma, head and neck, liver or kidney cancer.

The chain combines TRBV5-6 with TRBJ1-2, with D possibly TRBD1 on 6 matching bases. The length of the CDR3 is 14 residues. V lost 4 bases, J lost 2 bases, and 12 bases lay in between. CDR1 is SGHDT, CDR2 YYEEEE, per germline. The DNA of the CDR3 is TGTGCCAGCAGCAAATATACAGGGAACTATGGCTACACCTTC. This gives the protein CASSKYTGNYGYTF. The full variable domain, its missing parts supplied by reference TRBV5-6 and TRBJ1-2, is DAGVTQSPTHLIKTRGQQVTLRCSPKSGHDTVSWYQQALGQGPQFIFQYYEEEERQRGNFPDRFSGHQFPNYSSELNVNALLLGDSALYLCASSKYTGNYGYTFGSGTRLTVV.

The CDR3 sequence is CATSSQLDRQPQHF. The CDR3 DNA sequence: TGTGCCACCAGCAGTCAATTGGACAGGCAGCCCCAGCATTTT. The J gene is TRBJ1-5, the V gene TRBV15; 7 nucleotides match TRBD1. Trimming removed 3 bases from V and 7 bases from J; junction bases left unmatched: 6. CDR1 and CDR2 from the germline V gene are LNHNV and YYDKDF (reference sequence). The CDR3 covers 14 residues.

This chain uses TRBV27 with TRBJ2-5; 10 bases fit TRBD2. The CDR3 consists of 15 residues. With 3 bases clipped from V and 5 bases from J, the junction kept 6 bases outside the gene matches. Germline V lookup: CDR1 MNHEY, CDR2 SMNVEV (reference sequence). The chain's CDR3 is CASSLASGSLETQYF. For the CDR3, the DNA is TGTGCCAGCAGTTTGGCTAGCGGGAGTCTCGAGACCCAGTACTTC.

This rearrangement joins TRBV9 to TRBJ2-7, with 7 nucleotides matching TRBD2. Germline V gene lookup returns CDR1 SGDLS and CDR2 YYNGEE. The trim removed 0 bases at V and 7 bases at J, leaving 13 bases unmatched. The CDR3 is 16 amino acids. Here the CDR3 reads CASSVEGGRFLGEQYF. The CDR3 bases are TGTGCCAGCAGCGTAGAGGGAGGGCGGTTCCTTGGGGAGCAGTACTTC.

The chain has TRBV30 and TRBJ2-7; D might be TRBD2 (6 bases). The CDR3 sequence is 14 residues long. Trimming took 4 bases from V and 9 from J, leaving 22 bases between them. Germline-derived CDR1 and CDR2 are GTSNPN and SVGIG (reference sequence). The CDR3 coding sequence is TGTGCCTGGACCCAAGCGGGCCGGGGTTGGGCGCAGTACTTC. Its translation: CAWTQAGRGWAQYF.

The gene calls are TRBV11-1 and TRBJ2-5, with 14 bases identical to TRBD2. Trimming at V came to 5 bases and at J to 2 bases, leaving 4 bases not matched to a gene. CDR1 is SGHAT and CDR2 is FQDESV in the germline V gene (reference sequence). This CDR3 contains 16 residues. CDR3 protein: CASSEGTSGGQETQYF. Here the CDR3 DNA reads TGTGCCAGCAGCGAAGGGACTAGCGGGGGACAAGAGACCCAGTACTTC.

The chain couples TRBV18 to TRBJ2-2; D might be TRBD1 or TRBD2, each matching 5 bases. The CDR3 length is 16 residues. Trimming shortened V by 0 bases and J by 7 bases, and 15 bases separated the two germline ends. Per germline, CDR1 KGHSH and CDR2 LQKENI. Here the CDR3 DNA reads TGTGCCAGCTCACCACCGGGCAATCGGGGCATCGGGGAGCTGTTTTTT. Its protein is CASSPPGNRGIGELFF.

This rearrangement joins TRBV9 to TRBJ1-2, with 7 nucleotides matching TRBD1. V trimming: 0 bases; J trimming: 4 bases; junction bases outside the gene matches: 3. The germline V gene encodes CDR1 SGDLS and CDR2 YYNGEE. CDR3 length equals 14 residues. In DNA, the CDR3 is TGTGCCAGCAGCGTAGCTCAGGGGGGCTATGGCTACACCTTC. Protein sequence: CASSVAQGGYGYTF.

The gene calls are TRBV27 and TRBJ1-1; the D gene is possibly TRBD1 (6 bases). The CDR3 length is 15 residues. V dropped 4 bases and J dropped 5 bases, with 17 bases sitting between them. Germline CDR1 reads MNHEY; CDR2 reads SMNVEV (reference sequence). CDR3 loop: CASSWGGGAWTEAFF. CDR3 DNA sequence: TGTGCCAGCAGTTGGGGAGGGGGGGCTTGGACTGAAGCTTTCTTT.

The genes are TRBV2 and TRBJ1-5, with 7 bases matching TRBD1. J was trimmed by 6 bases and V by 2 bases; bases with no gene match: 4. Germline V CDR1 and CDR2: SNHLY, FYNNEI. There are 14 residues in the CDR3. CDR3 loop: CASSEIAGGQPQHF. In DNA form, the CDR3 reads TGTGCCAGCAGTGAAATAGCAGGGGGTCAGCCCCAGCATTTT.

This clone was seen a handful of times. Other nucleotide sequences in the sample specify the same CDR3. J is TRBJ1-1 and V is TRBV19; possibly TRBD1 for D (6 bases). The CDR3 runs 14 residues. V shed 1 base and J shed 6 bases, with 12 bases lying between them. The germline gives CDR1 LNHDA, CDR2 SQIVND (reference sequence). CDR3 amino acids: CASSIGGGGPEAFF. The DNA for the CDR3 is TGTGCCAGTAGTATAGGAGGGGGAGGTCCTGAAGCTTTCTTT.

DNA of the CDR3: TGTGCCAGTTCAGACGCGGGGGATCAGCCCCAGCATTTT. This encodes CASSDAGDQPQHF. The V call is TRBV19, the J call TRBJ1-5; TRBD1 might be the D (5 bases). Germline CDR1 reads LNHDA; CDR2 reads SQIVND (reference sequence). The germline V and J ends were trimmed by 8 bases and 5 bases, with 13 bases remaining between them. The CDR3 sequence is 13 residues long. Full variable domain (missing parts from reference TRBV19 and TRBJ1-5): DGGITQSPKYLFRKEGQNVTLSCEQNLNHDAMYWYRQDPGQGLRLIYYSQIVNDFQKGDIAEGYSVSREKKESFPLTVTSAQKNPTAFYLCASSDAGDQPQHFGDGTRLSIL.

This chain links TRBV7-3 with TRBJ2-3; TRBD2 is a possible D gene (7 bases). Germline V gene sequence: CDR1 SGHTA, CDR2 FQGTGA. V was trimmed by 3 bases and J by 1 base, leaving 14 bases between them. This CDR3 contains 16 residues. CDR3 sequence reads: CASSLDSGARTDTQYF. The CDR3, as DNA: TGTGCCAGCAGCTTGGACAGCGGGGCCCGCACAGATACGCAGTATTTT. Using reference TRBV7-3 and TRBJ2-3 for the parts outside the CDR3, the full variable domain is GAGVSQTPSNKVTEKGKYVELRCDPISGHTALYWYRQSLGQGPEFLIYFQGTGAADDSGLPNDRFFAVRPEGSVSTLKIQRTERGDSAVYLCASSLDSGARTDTQYFGPGTRLTVL.

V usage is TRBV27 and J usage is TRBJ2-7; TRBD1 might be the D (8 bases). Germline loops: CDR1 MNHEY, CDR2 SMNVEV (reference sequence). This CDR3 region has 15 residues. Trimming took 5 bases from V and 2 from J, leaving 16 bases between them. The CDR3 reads CASSATGGETYEQYF. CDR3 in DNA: TGTGCCAGCAGTGCAACAGGGGGGGAGACCTACGAGCAGTACTTC.

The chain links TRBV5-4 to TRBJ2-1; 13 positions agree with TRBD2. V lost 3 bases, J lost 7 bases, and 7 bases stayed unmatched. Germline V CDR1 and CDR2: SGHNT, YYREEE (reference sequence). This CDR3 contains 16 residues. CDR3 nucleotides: TGTGCCAGCAGCTCAACTAGCGGGGGGGTTGGTAATGAGCAGTTCTTC. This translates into CASSSTSGGVGNEQFF.

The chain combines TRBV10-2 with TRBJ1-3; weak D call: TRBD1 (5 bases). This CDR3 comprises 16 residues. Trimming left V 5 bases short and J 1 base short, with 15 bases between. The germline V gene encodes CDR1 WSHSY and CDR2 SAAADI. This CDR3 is CASSWGGGGSGNTIYF. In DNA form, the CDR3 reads TGCGCCAGCAGTTGGGGCGGGGGTGGATCTGGAAACACCATATATTTT.

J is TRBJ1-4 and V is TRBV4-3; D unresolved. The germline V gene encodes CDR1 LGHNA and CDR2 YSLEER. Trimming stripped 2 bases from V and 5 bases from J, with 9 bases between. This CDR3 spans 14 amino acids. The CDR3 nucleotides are TGCGCCAGCAGCCAATTTAGTCTAAATGAAAAACTGTTTTTT. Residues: CASSQFSLNEKLFF.

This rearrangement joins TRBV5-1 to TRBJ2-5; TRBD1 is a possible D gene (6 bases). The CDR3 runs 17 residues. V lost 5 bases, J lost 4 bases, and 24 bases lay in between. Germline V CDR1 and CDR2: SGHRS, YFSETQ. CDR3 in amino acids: CASSLTTGKVGGETQYF. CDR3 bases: TGCGCCAGCAGTTTAACAACAGGGAAAGTAGGGGGAGAGACCCAGTACTTC.

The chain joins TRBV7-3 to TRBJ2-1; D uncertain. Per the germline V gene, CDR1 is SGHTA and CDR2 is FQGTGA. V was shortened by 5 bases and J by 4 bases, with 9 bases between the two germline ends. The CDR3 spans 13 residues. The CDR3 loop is CASSRQGYNEQFF. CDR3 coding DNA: TGTGCCAGCAGCCGTCAAGGGTACAATGAGCAGTTCTTC.

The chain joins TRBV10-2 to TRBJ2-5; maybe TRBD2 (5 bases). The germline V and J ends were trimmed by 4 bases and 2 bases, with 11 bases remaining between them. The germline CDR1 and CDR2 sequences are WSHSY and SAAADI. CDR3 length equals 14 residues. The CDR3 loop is CASSAVRGQETQYF. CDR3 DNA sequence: TGCGCCAGCAGTGCAGTAAGAGGGCAAGAGACCCAGTACTTC.

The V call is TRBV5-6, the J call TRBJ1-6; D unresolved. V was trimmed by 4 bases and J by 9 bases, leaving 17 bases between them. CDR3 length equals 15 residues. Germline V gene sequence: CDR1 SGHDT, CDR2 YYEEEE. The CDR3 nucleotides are TGTGCCAGCAGCCCTAGGCCAGGTACCTTTTCACCCCTCCACTTT. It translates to CASSPRPGTFSPLHF.

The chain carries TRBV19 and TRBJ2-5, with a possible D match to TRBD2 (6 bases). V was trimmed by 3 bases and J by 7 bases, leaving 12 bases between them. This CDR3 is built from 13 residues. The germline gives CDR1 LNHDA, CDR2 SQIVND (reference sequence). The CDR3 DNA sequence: TGTGCCAGTAGTATGGCGGGGTTAGGGACCCAGTACTTC. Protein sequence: CASSMAGLGTQYF.

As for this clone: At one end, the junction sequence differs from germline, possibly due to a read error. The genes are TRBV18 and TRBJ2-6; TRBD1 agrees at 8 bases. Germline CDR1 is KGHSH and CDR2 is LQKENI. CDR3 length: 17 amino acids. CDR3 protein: CASSPRTGNSGASVLTF. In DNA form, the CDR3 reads TGTGCCAGCTCACCACGGACAGGGAACTCTGGGGCCAGCGTCCTGACTTTC. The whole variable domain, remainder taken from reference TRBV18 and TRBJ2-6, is NAGVMQNPRHLVRRRGQEARLRCSPMKGHSHVYWYRQLPEEGLKFMVYLQKENIIDESGMPKERFSAEFPKEGPSILRIQQVVRGDSAAYFCASSPRTGNSGASVLTFGAGSRLTVL.

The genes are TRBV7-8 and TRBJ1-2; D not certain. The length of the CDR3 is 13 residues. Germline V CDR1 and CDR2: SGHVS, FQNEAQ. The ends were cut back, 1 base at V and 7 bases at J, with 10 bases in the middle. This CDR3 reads CASSLGPTGGYTF. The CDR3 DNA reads TGTGCCAGCAGCTTAGGGCCAACCGGTGGCTACACCTTC.

The CDR3 nucleotides are TGTGCCAGCTCACCACCAGGGGGTCATCCAGATACGCAGTATTTT. As protein: CASSPPGGHPDTQYF. The chain uses TRBV18 and TRBJ2-3; TRBD1 is a possible D gene (6 bases). The germline V and J ends were trimmed by 0 bases and 4 bases, with 11 bases remaining between them. In germline, CDR1 is KGHSH, CDR2 LQKENI. There are 15 residues in the CDR3.

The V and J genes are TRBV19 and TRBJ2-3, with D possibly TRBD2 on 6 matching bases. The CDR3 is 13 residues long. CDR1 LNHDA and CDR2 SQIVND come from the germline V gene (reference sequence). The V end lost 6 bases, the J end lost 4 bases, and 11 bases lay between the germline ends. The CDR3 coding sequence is TGTGCCAGTAGGTCTGCGGGGCCAGATACGCAGTATTTT. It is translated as CASRSAGPDTQYF.

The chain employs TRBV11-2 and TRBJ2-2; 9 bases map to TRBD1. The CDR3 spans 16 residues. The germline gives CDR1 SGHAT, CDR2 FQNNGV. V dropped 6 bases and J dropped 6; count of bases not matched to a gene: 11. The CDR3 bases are TGTGCCAGCAGTTCTCCCCCCACAGGGGGCCCCGGGGAGCTGTTTTTT. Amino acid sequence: CASSSPPTGGPGELFF.

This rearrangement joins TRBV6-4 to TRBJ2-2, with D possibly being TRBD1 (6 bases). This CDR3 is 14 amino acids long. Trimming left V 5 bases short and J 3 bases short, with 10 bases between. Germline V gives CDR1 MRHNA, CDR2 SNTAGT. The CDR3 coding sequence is TGTGCCAGCAGTTCGGACAGATACACCGGGGAGCTGTTTTTT. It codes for CASSSDRYTGELFF.

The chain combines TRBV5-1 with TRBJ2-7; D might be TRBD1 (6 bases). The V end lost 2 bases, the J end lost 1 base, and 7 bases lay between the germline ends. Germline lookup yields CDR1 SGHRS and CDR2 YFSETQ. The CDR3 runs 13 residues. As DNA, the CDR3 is TGCGCCAGCAGCTTACAGGGTTCCTACGAGCAGTACTTC. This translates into CASSLQGSYEQYF. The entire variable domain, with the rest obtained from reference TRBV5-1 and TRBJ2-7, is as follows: KAGVTQTPRYLIKTRGQQVTLSCSPISGHRSVSWYQQTPGQGLQFLFEYFSETQRNKGNFPGRFSGRQFSNSRSEMNVSTLELGDSALYLCASSLQGSYEQYFGPGTRLTVT.

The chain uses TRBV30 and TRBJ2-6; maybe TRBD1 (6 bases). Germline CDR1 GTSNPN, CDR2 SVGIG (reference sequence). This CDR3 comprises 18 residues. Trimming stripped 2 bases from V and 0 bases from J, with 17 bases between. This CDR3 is CAWSSRQDPSSGANVLTF. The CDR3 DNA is TGTGCCTGGAGTTCAAGACAGGACCCCAGCTCTGGGGCCAACGTCCTGACTTTC.

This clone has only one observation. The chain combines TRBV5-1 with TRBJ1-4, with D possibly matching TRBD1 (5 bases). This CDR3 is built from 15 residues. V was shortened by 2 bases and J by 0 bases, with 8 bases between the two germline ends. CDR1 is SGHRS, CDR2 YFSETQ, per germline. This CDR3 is CASSLGAATNEKLFF. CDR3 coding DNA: TGCGCCAGCAGCTTAGGGGCTGCAACTAATGAAAAACTGTTTTTT.

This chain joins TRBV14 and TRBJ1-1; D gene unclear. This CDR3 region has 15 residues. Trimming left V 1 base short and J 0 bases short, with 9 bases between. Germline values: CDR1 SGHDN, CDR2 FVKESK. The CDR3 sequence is CASSQVKNLNTEAFF. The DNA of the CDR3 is TGTGCCAGCAGCCAAGTCAAGAACCTGAACACTGAAGCTTTCTTT.